The 15 T cell receptor beta chains in this list originate from one sample, sequenced in a study of CD8+CD57+ T cells in acquired aplastic anemia (dated by TCRdb to 2016 to 2018). TCRdb lists the instrument as Illumina HiSeq 2000. TCR beta VDJ combination and CDR3 sequence profiling used genomic DNA as the template. TCRdb redid the processing of the public reads, applying fastp at Q25 and MiXCR, and retained in-frame beta chains. Rows matching on CDR3 protein sequence are summarized as one entry with the most common DNA and genes. This sample gives just over 400,000 distinct CDR3 sequences in total; 55% to 70% of them show up just once. The ten largest clonotypes hold 4% of the sample. Input material: sorted CD4+, CD8+, or CD8+CD57+ T cells (not recorded which) from PBMCs. The receptors stem from a human donor in good health, serving as a control.

A word on this clonotype: Here the CDR3 omits its conserved ending phenylalanine or tryptophan, so a read error is the likely source. No DNA is shown, since the ends of the CDR3 on it are uncertain; the CDR3 is the one TCRdb lists. V gene TRBV2 combines with J gene TRBJ1-4; the table's D gene call, TRBD1, was not cross checked with the DNA. In germline, CDR1 is SNHLY, CDR2 FYNNEI. Including both end residues, the CDR3 is 16 amino acids long. The chain's CDR3 is CASSQQGTDQPEHFGD.

The chain has TRBV2 and TRBJ1-4; D is possibly TRBD1 (6 bases). Trimming pared 5 bases from V and 17 bases from J, leaving 27 bases between. Germline V lookup: CDR1 SNHLY, CDR2 FYNNEI. The CDR3 contains 15 residues. The CDR3 region has the DNA TGTGCCAGCAGTACTTACAGGGATCAGCCCCAGCATTTTTTTTTT. Amino acid sequence: CASSTYRDQPQHFFF.

The table lists this clonotype with many counts. The chain couples TRBV14 to TRBJ2-3; 9 bases agree with TRBD1. This CDR3 has 19 amino acids. Germline V gene sequence: CDR1 SGHDN, CDR2 FVKESK. Losses at the gene ends were 0 bases for V and 0 bases for J; bases not matched to a gene: 10. The CDR3 spells CASSQDSRTGEGSTDTQYF. The DNA for the CDR3 is TGTGCCAGCAGCCAAGATTCTAGGACAGGGGAGGGGAGCACAGATACGCAGTATTTT. Complete variable domain (other parts from reference TRBV14 and TRBJ2-3): EAGVTQFPSHSVIEKGQTVTLRCDPISGHDNLYWYRRVMGKEIKFLLHFVKESKQDESGMPNNRFLAERTGGTYSTLKVQPAELEDSGVYFCASSQDSRTGEGSTDTQYFGPGTRLTVL.

The chain employs TRBV6-1 and TRBJ2-5; tentatively, D is TRBD2 (6 bases). The CDR3 length is 15 residues. Germline CDR1 MNHNS, CDR2 SASEGT. V lost 6 bases to trimming and J lost 2 bases, with 16 bases between them. This CDR3 is CASRPMGGRQETQYF. DNA of the CDR3: TGTGCCAGCAGGCCGATGGGGGGACGGCAAGAGACCCAGTACTTC.

This clonotype showed up many times. V is TRBV5-5 and J is TRBJ2-3; D gene unclear. CDR1 is SGHKS and CDR2 is YYEKEE in the germline V gene (reference sequence). V was shortened by 3 bases and J by 6 bases, with 14 bases between the two germline ends. The CDR3 is 14 amino acids. CDR3 coding DNA: TGTGCCAGCAGCTGGGCCCTGATCATCGATACGCAGTATTTT. It translates to CASSWALIIDTQYF.

The V gene is TRBV7-9, the J gene TRBJ1-1, with 9 nucleotides matching TRBD1. The CDR3 covers 15 residues. Germline V lookup: CDR1 SEHNR, CDR2 FQNEAQ (reference sequence). The J segment lost 14 bases and the V segment lost 4 bases, leaving 17 bases of the junction unmatched. This CDR3 reads CASSSWAGQGATQFF. CDR3 sequence (DNA): TGTGCCAGCAGCTCGTGGGCGGGACAGGGCGCTACGCAGTTCTTT.

The sample holds many counts of this clonotype. The genes are TRBV7-2 and TRBJ1-2; D is unclear. Per the germline V gene, CDR1 is SGHTA and CDR2 is FQGNSA. Trimming pared 5 bases from V and 5 bases from J, leaving 12 bases between. The CDR3 runs to 13 residues. CDR3 in DNA: TGTGCCAGCAGCCGTCCTTGGGTTTATGGCTACACCTTC. Its protein product is CASSRPWVYGYTF.

This clonotype was counted many times. The V call is TRBV29-1, the J call TRBJ2-7; 9 bases fit TRBD1. Trimming at V came to 7 bases and at J to 4 bases, leaving 5 bases not matched to a gene. Per germline, CDR1 SQVTM and CDR2 ANQGSEA. The CDR3 covers 12 residues. CDR3 sequence reads: CSAGQGSYEQYF. The CDR3, as DNA: TGCAGCGCAGGACAGGGGTCATACGAGCAGTACTTC.

This clonotype appeared once. Given the absence of the conserved phenylalanine or tryptophan at the CDR3 end, a read error is likely. The DNA is omitted, as the CDR3 cannot be located on it reliably, and the CDR3 follows TCRdb's listing. The gene calls are TRBV7-2 and TRBJ1-2; the DNA was not used to check the table's D call, TRBD1. The CDR3 sequence runs 13 residues, both termini included. Germline CDR1 is SGHTA and CDR2 is FQGNSA. CDR3 in amino acids: CASSPQGGDGGST.

Of note for this clonotype: A junction boundary mismatches the germline segment, possibly from a read error. V usage is TRBV7-2 and J usage is TRBJ1-5; no firm D call. Germline V gives CDR1 SGHTA, CDR2 FQGNSA. This CDR3 contains 15 residues. The DNA for the CDR3 is TGTGCCAGCAGTGGTGGAGAGTGTGTCCAACGGCCCGAGCATTTT. It encodes CASSGGECVQRPEHF.

The chain is built from TRBV7-6 and TRBJ2-2, with D unresolved. The CDR3 has 16 amino acids. Germline assignment: CDR1 SGHVS and CDR2 FNYEAQ. Trimming shortened V by 1 base and J by 6 bases, and 15 bases separated the two germline ends. This CDR3 reads CASSLESRLESGELFF. CDR3 bases: TGTGCCAGCAGCTTAGAAAGTCGCCTGGAGTCCGGGGAGCTGTTTTTT.

The chain carries TRBV24-1 and TRBJ1-2; 11 bases line up with TRBD1. CDR3 length equals 16 residues. Trimming took 2 bases from V and 4 from J; bases not matched to a gene: 5. Germline loops: CDR1 KGHDR, CDR2 SFDVKD. The CDR3 bases are TGTGCCACCAGTGATTCGGGACAGGGGGGATTCTATGGCTACACCTTC. This translates into CATSDSGQGGFYGYTF.

This clonotype was seen once. The chain links TRBV5-1 to TRBJ2-3, with D possibly being TRBD2 (6 bases). CDR3 size: 16 residues. The V gene lost 0 bases and the J gene lost 3 bases, with 14 bases spanning the gap. Germline V gene sequence: CDR1 SGHRS, CDR2 YFSETQ. Here the CDR3 reads CASSLAGDSYTDTQYF. CDR3 bases: TGCGCCAGCAGCTTGGCGGGGGACTCCTATACAGATACGCAGTATTTT.

This clonotype was found many times. The chain has TRBV5-1 and TRBJ1-1; D call uncertain. The CDR3 totals 13 residues. The V end lost 4 bases, the J end lost 0 bases, and 7 bases lay between the germline ends. Germline assignment: CDR1 SGHRS and CDR2 YFSETQ. The CDR3 is CASSAVLNTEAFF. The CDR3 bases are TGCGCCAGCAGCGCCGTCCTGAACACTGAAGCTTTCTTT.

This clonotype was seen repeatedly, ten times or more. The gene calls are TRBV9 and TRBJ1-2, with D tentatively TRBD1 (6 bases). The CDR3 spans 13 residues. Deletions cut 0 bases from V and 8 bases from J, with 11 bases between. The germline V gene has CDR1 SGDLS and CDR2 YYNGEE. CDR3 bases: TGTGCCAGCAGCGTAGATGGGGGGCAAGGCTACACCTTC. Its protein is CASSVDGGQGYTF.